This TCR beta chain appears in the sequencing data of a study of T cell repertoires in cytomegalovirus infection (dated by TCRdb to about 2019). In terms of the full investigation: Peptide stimulations targeted recently identified HLA-C-restricted CMV epitopes, whose presentation resists viral immunomodulation, together with well-studied HLA-B-restricted epitopes. The HLA type of each donor mattered for the analysis, because public TCR beta signatures pointed to carriage of CMV infection along with the matching HLA type. General study outcomes and caveats: The ex vivo response was dominated by HLA-C-restricted CMV-specific TCR beta clonotypes, which also provided the single most frequent clonotype in two of eight donors. In both this cohort and an independent roughly 400-donor cohort, the cumulative frequency of public TCR beta family members distinguished carriers of CMV infection plus the relevant HLA type.

The sample's treatment or condition label, in plain terms: in vitro stimulation with specific CMV peptide epitopes to enrich CMV-specific T cells. The sequencer listed for this sample is Illumina HiSeq 1500. TCRdb ran its own pipeline on the public reads, namely fastp trimming at Q25 and MiXCR clone calling, and kept in-frame beta chains. Identical CDR3 protein sequences are pooled into one entry, listed with their most common genes and DNA. For this sample the table gives roughly 340,000 distinct CDR3 sequences, of which 25% to 30% were detected only once. Around 20% of the sample rests with the top ten. Inclusive of the bounding cysteine and phenylalanine, the CDR3 is 18 residues long. Here the CDR3 DNA is all that survives: 54 bases in frame from base 1. Deletion took 2 bases off V and 0 bases off J, with a span of 17 bases between the germline ends. CDR1 and CDR2 are drawn from the germline V gene: MNHEY, SVGAGI.

Comment on this clonotype: Its antigen is not yet known. Nothing much larger sits one base from this clone, and base qualities are not available.

The sequence joins TRBV6-5 to TRBJ1-3; TRBD1 is perhaps the D gene, given 5 matching bases. The material sequenced was cultured PBMCs, taken from culture after CMV antigen stimulation. The source is a human donor in good health (CMV status not recorded). Some clones in this sample may be carry-over from other donors' samples. The nucleotide sequence is given as TGTGCCAGCAGTTACCGGGGGGTCGCGGGGAGCTCTGGAAACACCATATATTTT. Translated, this gives CASSYRGVAGSSGNTIYF.